This section outlines one T cell receptor (beta chain) sequence together with its context. The antigen remains unidentified. The source of the sample is a study of T cells after yellow fever vaccination. Study-wide points: There was a possibility that FACS-sorted repertoires contained abundant clonotypes contaminating from the bulk population.

TCRdb used MiXCR to reprocess the 5' RACE reads, holding one entry per CDR3 protein. The sample holds a few hundred thousand distinct CDR3 sequences; approximately 3.8% are singletons and the top ten take about 20%. Trimming cost V 3 bases and J 4 bases, with 10 bases left between them. Germline CDR1 reads MNHEY; CDR2 reads SVGEGT. The CDR3 is 14 residues long. V usage is TRBV6-2 or TRBV6-3 and J usage is TRBJ1-5; D uncertain. The sample was PBMCs, taken 15 days after the yellow fever booster vaccination. This receptor was taken from a man between 18 and 35 years old who received the YFV17D yellow fever vaccine. CDR3 nucleotides: TGTGCCAGCAGTTATCGGCCAGTAAATCAGCCCCAGCATTTT. It specifies CASSYRPVNQPQHF.